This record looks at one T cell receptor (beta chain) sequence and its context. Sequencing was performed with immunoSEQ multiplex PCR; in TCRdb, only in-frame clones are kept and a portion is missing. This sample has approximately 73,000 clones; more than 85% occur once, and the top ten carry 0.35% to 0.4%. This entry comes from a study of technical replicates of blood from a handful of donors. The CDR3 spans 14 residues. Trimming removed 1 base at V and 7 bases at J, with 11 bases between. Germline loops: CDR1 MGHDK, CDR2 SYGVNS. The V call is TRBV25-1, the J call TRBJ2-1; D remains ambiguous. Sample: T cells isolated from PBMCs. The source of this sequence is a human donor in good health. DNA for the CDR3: TGTGCCAGCAGTGAATCCGTCGGGTGGAATGAGCAGTTCTTC. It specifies CASSESVGWNEQFF.